One and the same sample provided the 12 T cell receptor beta chains below, sequenced in a study of blood T cell repertoires in COVID-19. Profiled with immunoSEQ multiplex PCR; TCRdb holds only in-frame clones, not every one. The sample lists some 370,000 clones, approximately 89% occurring once. What was sequenced was peripheral blood. Source of these receptors: a woman aged 25 to 39 with COVID-19, enrolled during active disease.

The chain links TRBV7-9 to TRBJ2-5; D possibly corresponds to TRBD1 (6 bases). The CDR3 runs 13 residues. Trimming removed 6 bases at V and 2 bases at J, with 10 bases between. Germline lookup yields CDR1 SEHNR and CDR2 FQNEAQ (reference sequence). DNA for the CDR3: TGTGCCAGCAGACCAACAGGGCAAGAGACCCAGTACTTC. Translated, it gives CASRPTGQETQYF.

The chain combines TRBV15 with TRBJ2-1; D is possibly TRBD1 (5 bases). The CDR3 runs to 15 residues. Trimming cost V 0 bases and J 5 bases, with 11 bases left between them. From germline, CDR1 is LNHNV and CDR2 YYDKDF (reference sequence). CDR3 coding DNA: TGTGCCACCAGCAGAGATGGGGCAGGGCACAATGAGCAGTTCTTC. Its translation is CATSRDGAGHNEQFF. Drawing the rest from reference TRBV15 and TRBJ2-1, the complete variable domain is DAMVIQNPRYQVTQFGKPVTLSCSQTLNHNVMYWYQQKSSQAPKLLFHYYDKDFNNEADTPDNFQSRRPNTSFCFLDIRSPGLGDTAMYLCATSRDGAGHNEQFFGPGTRLTVL.

As for this clone: The sample carries other DNA sequences with the same CDR3. The rearrangement joins TRBV28 to TRBJ2-2; TRBD1 aligns across 7 bases. The CDR3 has 16 amino acids. J gave up 2 bases and V 3 bases, and 6 bases lay outside the gene matches. Germline V gene data show CDR1 as MDHEN and CDR2 as SYDVKM. Here the CDR3 reads CASSFLGTANTGELFF. DNA of the CDR3: TGTGCCAGCAGTTTCCTTGGGACAGCCAACACCGGGGAGCTGTTTTTT. The full variable domain, rest sourced from reference TRBV28 and TRBJ2-2, is DVKVTQSSRYLVKRTGEKVFLECVQDMDHENMFWYRQDPGLGLRLIYFSYDVKMKEKGDIPEGYSVSREKKERFSLILESASTNQTSMYLCASSFLGTANTGELFFGEGSRLTVL.

This sequence joins TRBV6-1 and TRBJ2-7; D is perhaps TRBD2 (6 bases). Germline V gene lookup returns CDR1 MNHNS and CDR2 SASEGT. With 0 bases removed from V and 4 bases from J, the gap between germline ends came to 19 bases. CDR3 length: 17 residues. CDR3 coding DNA: TGTGCCAGCAGTGAAGCGGTTTTAACGGGAGCCTGGTACGAGCAGTACTTC. Its protein is CASSEAVLTGAWYEQYF.

This chain uses TRBV29-1 with TRBJ2-1; 9 bases align to TRBD1. The ends lost 7 bases at V and 8 bases at J; junction bases unmatched: 12. Germline V gene sequence: CDR1 SQVTM, CDR2 ANQGSEA. The length of the CDR3 is 14 residues. CDR3 coding DNA: TGCAGCGCCCGAATGGGACAGGGCATGTATGAGCAGTTCTTC. Encoded protein: CSARMGQGMYEQFF.

This clone was seen only once. CDR3 DNA: TGTGCCAGCAGCCTTAGCGGGAGGGCCGGCGATGAGCAGTTCTTC. This encodes CASSLSGRAGDEQFF. V is TRBV2 and J is TRBJ2-1; 11 nucleotides agree with TRBD2. Germline lookup yields CDR1 SNHLY and CDR2 FYNNEI. The length of the CDR3 is 15 residues. V dropped 6 bases and J dropped 8; count of bases not matched to a gene: 9.

This chain uses TRBV9 with TRBJ2-7; TRBD2 matches 8 bases. The germline CDR1 and CDR2 sequences are SGDLS and YYNGEE. The CDR3 contains 15 residues. V was clipped by 0 bases and J by 3 bases; unmatched bases: 5. The CDR3 loop reads CASSVGSGIVYEQYF. CDR3 nucleotide sequence: TGTGCCAGCAGCGTAGGTAGCGGGATTGTCTACGAGCAGTACTTC.

V is TRBV5-4 and J is TRBJ2-6; tentatively, D is TRBD1 (6 bases). This CDR3 comprises 17 residues. Trimming took off 2 bases at V and 1 base at J, with 13 bases between the two ends. CDR1 SGHNT and CDR2 YYREEE come from the germline V gene (reference sequence). In DNA, the CDR3 is TGTGCCAGCAGCTTAGTTGGGGGCGGGTCTGGGGCCAACGTCCTGACTTTC. It encodes CASSLVGGGSGANVLTF.

The chain uses TRBV5-1 and TRBJ2-1; D unclear. CDR1 SGHRS and CDR2 YFSETQ come from the germline V gene. V was trimmed by 6 bases and J by 1 base, leaving 14 bases between them. The CDR3 consists of 15 residues. DNA for the CDR3: TGCGCCAGCACCTTATCCCTCGGTTCCTACAATGAGCAGTTCTTC. It specifies CASTLSLGSYNEQFF.

The chain is built from TRBV20-1 and TRBJ2-3; 11 bases align to TRBD2. Germline CDR1 and CDR2: DFQATT and SNEGSKA (reference sequence). The CDR3 consists of 16 residues. V was clipped by 3 bases and J by 0 bases; unmatched bases: 5. This chain's CDR3 is CSASFGLAGSTDTQYF. In nucleotides, the CDR3 is TGCAGTGCTAGTTTTGGACTAGCGGGTAGCACAGATACGCAGTATTTT.

The chain has TRBV19 and TRBJ2-2; TRBD2 might be the D (5 bases). The CDR3 sequence is 12 residues long. Germline CDR1 and CDR2: LNHDA and SQIVND (reference sequence). In DNA, the CDR3 is TGTGCGGCGGGCCTCAACACCGGGGAGCTGTTTTTT. Protein product: CAAGLNTGELFF. The full variable domain, in which reference TRBV19 and TRBJ2-2 provide the parts outside the CDR3, is DGGITQSPKYLFRKEGQNVTLSCEQNLNHDAMYWYRQDPGQGLRLIYYSQIVNDFQKGDIAEGYSVSREKKESFPLTVTSAQKNPTAFYLCAAGLNTGELFFGEGSRLTVL.

This rearrangement joins TRBV7-2 to TRBJ1-6; D is possibly TRBD1 (5 bases). This CDR3 region has 16 residues. Per the germline V gene, CDR1 is SGHTA and CDR2 is FQGNSA. V dropped 4 bases and J dropped 6 bases, with 16 bases sitting between them. The CDR3 DNA reads TGTGCCAGCAGCTCGGGGGGGTCTTTAGGTAATTCACCCCTCCACTTT. Protein: CASSSGGSLGNSPLHF.